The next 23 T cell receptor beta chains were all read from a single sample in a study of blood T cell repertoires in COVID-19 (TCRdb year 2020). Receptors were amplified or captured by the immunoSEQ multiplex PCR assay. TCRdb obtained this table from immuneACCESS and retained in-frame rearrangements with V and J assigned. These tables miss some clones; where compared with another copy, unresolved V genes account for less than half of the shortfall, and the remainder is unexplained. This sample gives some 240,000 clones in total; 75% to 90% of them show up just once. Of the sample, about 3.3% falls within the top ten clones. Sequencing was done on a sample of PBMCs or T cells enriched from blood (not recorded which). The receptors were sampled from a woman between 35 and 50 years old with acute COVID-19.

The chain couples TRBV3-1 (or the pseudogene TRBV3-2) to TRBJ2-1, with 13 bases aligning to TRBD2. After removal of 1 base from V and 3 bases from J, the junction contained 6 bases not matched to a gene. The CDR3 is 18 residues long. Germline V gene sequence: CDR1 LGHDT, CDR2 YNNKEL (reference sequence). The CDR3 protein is CASSQGLAGGRFYNEQFF. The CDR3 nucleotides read TGTGCCAGCAGCCAAGGACTAGCGGGAGGCCGATTCTACAATGAGCAGTTCTTC.

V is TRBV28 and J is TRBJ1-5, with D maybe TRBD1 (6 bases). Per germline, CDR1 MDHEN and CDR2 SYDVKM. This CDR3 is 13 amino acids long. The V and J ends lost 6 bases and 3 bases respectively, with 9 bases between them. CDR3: CASRDRINQPQHF. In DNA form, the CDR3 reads TGTGCCAGCAGGGACAGAATCAATCAGCCCCAGCATTTT. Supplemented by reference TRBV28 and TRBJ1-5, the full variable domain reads DVKVTQSSRYLVKRTGEKVFLECVQDMDHENMFWYRQDPGLGLRLIYFSYDVKMKEKGDIPEGYSVSREKKERFSLILESASTNQTSMYLCASRDRINQPQHFGDGTRLSIL.

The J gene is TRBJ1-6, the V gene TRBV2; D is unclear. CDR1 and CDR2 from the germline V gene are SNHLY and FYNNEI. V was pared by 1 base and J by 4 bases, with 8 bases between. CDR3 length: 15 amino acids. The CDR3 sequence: CASSEVGRYNSPLHF. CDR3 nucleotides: TGTGCCAGCAGTGAAGTTGGGAGATATAATTCACCCCTCCACTTT.

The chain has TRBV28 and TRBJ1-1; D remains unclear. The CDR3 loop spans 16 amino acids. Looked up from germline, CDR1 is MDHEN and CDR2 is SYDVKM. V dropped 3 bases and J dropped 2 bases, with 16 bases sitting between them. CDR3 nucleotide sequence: TGTGCCAGCAGTTTTGATCCCTCGGGAGGCAACACTGAAGCTTTCTTT. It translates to CASSFDPSGGNTEAFF.

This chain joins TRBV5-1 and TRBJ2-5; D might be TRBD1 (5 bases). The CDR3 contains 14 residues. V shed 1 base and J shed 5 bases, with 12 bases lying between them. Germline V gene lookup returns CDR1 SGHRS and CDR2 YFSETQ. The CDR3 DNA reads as TGCGCCAGCAGCTTGCAGGGTCAAGTGGAGACCCAGTACTTC. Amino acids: CASSLQGQVETQYF. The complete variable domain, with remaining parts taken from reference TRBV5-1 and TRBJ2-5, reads KAGVTQTPRYLIKTRGQQVTLSCSPISGHRSVSWYQQTPGQGLQFLFEYFSETQRNKGNFPGRFSGRQFSNSRSEMNVSTLELGDSALYLCASSLQGQVETQYFGPGTRLLVL.

The CDR3 loop reads CASSDPAGGPGMLTDTQYF. The DNA of the CDR3 is TGCGCCAGCAGTGATCCAGCGGGAGGGCCCGGGATGTTGACAGATACGCAGTATTTT. The V gene is TRBV10-1, the J gene TRBJ2-3, with 10 bases that match TRBD2. This CDR3 contains 19 residues. The V gene's germline CDR1 is WNHNN and CDR2 SYGVQD (reference sequence). V dropped 3 bases and J dropped 3; count of bases not matched to a gene: 15.

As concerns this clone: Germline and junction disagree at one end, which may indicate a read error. The chain's CDR3 is CPSGTANYEQYF. The CDR3, as DNA: TGCCCGTCCGGGACAGCCAACTACGAGCAGTACTTC. This chain connects TRBV12-5 to TRBJ2-7; 7 bases are shared with TRBD1. Germline V gene data show CDR1 as LGHNT and CDR2 as FRNRAP. The CDR3 runs 12 residues.

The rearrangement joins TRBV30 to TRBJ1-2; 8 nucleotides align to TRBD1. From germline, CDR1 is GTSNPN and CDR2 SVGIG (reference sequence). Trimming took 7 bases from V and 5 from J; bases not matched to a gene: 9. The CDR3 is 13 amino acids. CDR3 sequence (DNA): TGTGCCTCAAAATTGACAGGGGTTTATGGCTACACCTTC. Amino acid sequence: CASKLTGVYGYTF.

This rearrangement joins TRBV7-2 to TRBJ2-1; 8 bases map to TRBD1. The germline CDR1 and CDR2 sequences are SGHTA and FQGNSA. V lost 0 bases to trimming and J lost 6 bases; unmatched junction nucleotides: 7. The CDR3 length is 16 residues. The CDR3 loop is CASSLASGQVSNEQFF. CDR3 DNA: TGTGCCAGCAGCTTAGCTTCGGGACAGGTATCCAATGAGCAGTTCTTC.

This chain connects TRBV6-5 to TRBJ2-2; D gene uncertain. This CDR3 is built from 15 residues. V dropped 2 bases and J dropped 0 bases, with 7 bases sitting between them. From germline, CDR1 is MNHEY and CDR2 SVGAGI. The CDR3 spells CASSYAPANTGELFF. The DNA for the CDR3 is TGTGCCAGCAGTTACGCCCCGGCGAACACCGGGGAGCTGTTTTTT.

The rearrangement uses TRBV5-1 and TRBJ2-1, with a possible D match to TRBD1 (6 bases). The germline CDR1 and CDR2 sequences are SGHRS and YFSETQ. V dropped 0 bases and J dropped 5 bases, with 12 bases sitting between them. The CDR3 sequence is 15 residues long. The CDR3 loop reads CASSLVGAVDNEQFF. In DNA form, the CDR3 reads TGCGCCAGCAGCTTGGTGGGGGCAGTGGACAATGAGCAGTTCTTC.

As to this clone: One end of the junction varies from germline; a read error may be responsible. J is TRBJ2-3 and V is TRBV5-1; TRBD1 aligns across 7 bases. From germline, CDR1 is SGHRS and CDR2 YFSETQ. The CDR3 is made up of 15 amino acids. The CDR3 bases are TGCGCCAGCAGCTTACTCCGGGACAGCAGAGATACGCAGTATTTT. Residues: CASSLLRDSRDTQYF.

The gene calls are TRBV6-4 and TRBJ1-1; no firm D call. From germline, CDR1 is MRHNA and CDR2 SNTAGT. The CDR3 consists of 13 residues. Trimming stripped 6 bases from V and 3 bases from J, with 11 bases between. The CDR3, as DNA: TGTGCCAGCAGGGCTGGCGGAGACACTGAAGCTTTCTTT. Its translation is CASRAGGDTEAFF.

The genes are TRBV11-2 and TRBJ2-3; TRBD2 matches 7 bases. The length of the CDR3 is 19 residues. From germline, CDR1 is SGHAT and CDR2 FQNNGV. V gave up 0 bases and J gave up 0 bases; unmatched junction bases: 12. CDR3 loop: CASSLDPGLNLTSTDTQYF. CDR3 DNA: TGTGCCAGCAGCTTAGATCCGGGACTAAATCTCACTAGCACAGATACGCAGTATTTT.

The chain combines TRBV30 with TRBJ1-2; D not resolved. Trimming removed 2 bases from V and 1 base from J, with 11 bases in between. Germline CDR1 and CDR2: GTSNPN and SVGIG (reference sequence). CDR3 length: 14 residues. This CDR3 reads CAWSSSDNNYGYTF. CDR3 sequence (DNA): TGTGCCTGGAGTTCTTCAGACAATAACTATGGCTACACCTTC.

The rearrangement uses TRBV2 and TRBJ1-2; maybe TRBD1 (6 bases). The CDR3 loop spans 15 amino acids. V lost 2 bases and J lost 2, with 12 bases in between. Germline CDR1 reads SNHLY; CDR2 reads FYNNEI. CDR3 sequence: CASSELTGINYGYTF. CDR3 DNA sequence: TGTGCCAGCAGTGAATTAACAGGGATCAACTATGGCTACACCTTC.

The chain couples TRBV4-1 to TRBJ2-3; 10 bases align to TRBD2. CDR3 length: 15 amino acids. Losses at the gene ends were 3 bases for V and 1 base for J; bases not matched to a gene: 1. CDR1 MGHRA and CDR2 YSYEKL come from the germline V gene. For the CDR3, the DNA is TGCGCCAGCAGCCACGGGACTAGCGGCACAGATACGCAGTATTTT. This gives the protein CASSHGTSGTDTQYF.

CDR3 region: CAISPQGADARINYGYTF. The CDR3 nucleotides read TGTGCCATCAGCCCACAGGGGGCAGATGCTCGAATTAACTATGGCTACACCTTC. The chain carries TRBV10-3 and TRBJ1-2, with 9 bases identical to TRBD1. V shed 6 bases and J 1 base; nucleotides not matched to a gene: 15. Germline lookup yields CDR1 ENHRY and CDR2 SYGVKD. CDR3 size: 18 residues.

The CDR3 sequence: CASSLLGTGEAFF. Written as DNA, the CDR3 is TGTGCCAGCAGCCTCTTGGGGACAGGTGAAGCTTTCTTT. The V call is TRBV6-5, the J call TRBJ1-1; 8 nucleotides line up with TRBD1. The germline V gene has CDR1 MNHEY and CDR2 SVGAGI. CDR3 length equals 13 residues. With V trimmed by 6 bases and J by 7 bases, 7 bases remained unmatched.

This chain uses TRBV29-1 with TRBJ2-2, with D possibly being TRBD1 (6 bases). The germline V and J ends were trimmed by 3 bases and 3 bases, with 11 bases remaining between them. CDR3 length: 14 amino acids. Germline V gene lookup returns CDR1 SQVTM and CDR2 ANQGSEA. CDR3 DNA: TGCAGCGTTGAGTTACAGGGTTACACCGGGGAGCTGTTTTTT. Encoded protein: CSVELQGYTGELFF.

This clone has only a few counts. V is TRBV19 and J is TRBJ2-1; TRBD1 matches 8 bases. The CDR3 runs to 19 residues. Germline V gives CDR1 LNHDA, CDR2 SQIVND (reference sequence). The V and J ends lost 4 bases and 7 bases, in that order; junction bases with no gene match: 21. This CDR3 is CASSTNFLQGVTLRNEQFF. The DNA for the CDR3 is TGTGCCAGTAGTACAAACTTTCTACAGGGGGTGACGCTACGGAATGAGCAGTTCTTC.

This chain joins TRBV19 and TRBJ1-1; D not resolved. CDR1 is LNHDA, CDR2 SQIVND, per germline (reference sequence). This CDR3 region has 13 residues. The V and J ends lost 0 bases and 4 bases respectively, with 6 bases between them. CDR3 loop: CASSIDQRTEAFF. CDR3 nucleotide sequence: TGTGCCAGTAGTATAGATCAGCGCACTGAAGCTTTCTTT.

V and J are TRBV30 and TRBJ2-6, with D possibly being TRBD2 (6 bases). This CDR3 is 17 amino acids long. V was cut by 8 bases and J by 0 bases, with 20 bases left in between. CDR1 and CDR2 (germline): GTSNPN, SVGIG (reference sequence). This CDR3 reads CAADSPGLTSGANVLTF. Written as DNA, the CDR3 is TGTGCCGCCGACAGCCCGGGACTCACCTCTGGGGCCAACGTCCTGACTTTC.